In its sample, the clone carrying this TCR beta chain was seen once. Its antigen remains unidentified. This sample was included in a study of OX40 agonist ivuxolimab in advanced cancers. Broader study findings: The mean number of expanded clones was higher in CD8+ T cells than in CD4+.

Exclusion applied to patients with autoimmune disease history or systemic immunosuppression. Blood sampling was done at baseline, cycle 4 day 1, and cycle 7 day 1. Some clones are missing from TCRdb's copy, which holds only in-frame ones; the method was immunoSEQ multiplex PCR. The sample has tens of thousands of clones, 84% seen once. This receptor was obtained from an adult with an advanced solid tumor such as melanoma, head and neck, liver or kidney cancer. The input for sequencing was CD4+ or CD8+ T cells sorted from blood, taken in a trial of the OX40 agonist ivuxolimab.

CDR3 sequence reads: CASSLVQRNEQFF. The CDR3 DNA is TGTGCCAGCAGCTTAGTCCAGCGGAATGAGCAGTTCTTC. The chain joins TRBV7-2 to TRBJ2-1; D might be TRBD2 (5 bases). The CDR3 contains 13 residues. V gave up 1 base and J gave up 7 bases, with 8 bases separating them. Germline V gene data show CDR1 as SGHTA and CDR2 as FQGNSA. The variable domain in full, with the rest retrieved from reference TRBV7-2 and TRBJ2-1, is GAGVSQSPSNKVTEKGKDVELRCDPISGHTALYWYRQSLGQGLEFLIYFQGNSAPDKSGLPSDRFSAERTGGSVSTLTIQRTQQEDSAVYLCASSLVQRNEQFFGPGTRLTVL.